This TCR beta chain was found in a study of PD-L1 blockade in urothelial cancer. Looking at the study overall: Peripheral blood specimens exhibited a median yield of approximately 150,000 T cells.

The investigators introduced synthetic TCR analog templates into each PCR as spikes. Here immunoSEQ multiplex PCR was the method, and the copy in TCRdb shows in-frame clones only, minus some. The sample records about 45,000 clones, 70% to 90% being singletons. From germline, CDR1 is MNHEY and CDR2 SVGAGI. CDR3 size: 12 residues. V was trimmed by 4 bases and J by 5 bases, leaving 5 bases between them. The sample's time point: pretreatment peripheral blood. The TCR originated in a donor aged 40 or older with urothelial cancer. The chain links TRBV6-5 to TRBJ2-2; the D is unclear. The sequenced sample was PBMCs, obtained around atezolizumab (anti-PD-L1) treatment. CDR3 nucleotide sequence: TGTGCCAGCAGTTTCTATACCGGGGAGCTGTTTTTT. It yields the protein CASSFYTGELFF.